This section outlines one T cell receptor (beta chain) sequence together with its context. The sample originates from a study of blood T cell repertoires in COVID-19. Study in general: Sites in the United States, Italy and Spain provided acute and convalescent COVID-19 samples.

Method: immunoSEQ multiplex PCR; TCRdb's copy keeps in-frame clones and lacks some. The sample yields tens of thousands of clones, roughly 80% seen once. Germline assignment: CDR1 SGHNT and CDR2 YYREEE (reference sequence). Losses at the gene ends were 3 bases for V and 6 bases for J; bases not matched to a gene: 8. The CDR3 is 16 amino acids. V is TRBV5-4 and J is TRBJ2-7, with 14 bases lining up with TRBD2. The source of this sequence is a woman in her sixties with acute or convalescent COVID-19. The source material was peripheral blood. The CDR3 bases are TGTGCCAGCAGCTCGAGACTAGCGGGGGGGCGGAGCGAGCAGTACTTC. Protein product: CASSSRLAGGRSEQYF. The full variable domain, with the rest looked up from reference TRBV5-4 and TRBJ2-7, is ETGVTQSPTHLIKTRGQQVTLRCSSQSGHNTVSWYQQALGQGPQFIFQYYREEENGRGNFPPRFSGLQFPNYSSELNVNALELDDSALYLCASSSRLAGGRSEQYFGPGTRLTVT.